Sequencing of this TCR beta chain was carried out in a study of T cell clones after liver transplantation. Overall study: Pre-transplant mixed lymphocyte reactions yielded third-party-reactive TCRbeta sequences as comparators for graft-donor-reactive sequences. Study conclusions and caveats: Low donor cell numbers restricted donor-reactive repertoire measurement in a couple of subjects.

V was pared by 5 bases and J by 5 bases, with 10 bases between. The CDR3 extends over 13 amino acids. CDR1 is SGHTA, CDR2 FQGNSA, per germline. As regards this clone: Its target is unknown.

Clones were sequenced by immunoSEQ multiplex PCR, and TCRdb holds only the in-frame ones, with some missing. The sample includes nearly 55,000 clones, around 84% of them seen just once. The chain uses TRBV7-2 and TRBJ2-1; D call uncertain. The sequencing here drew on CD4+ T cells from blood, taken before liver transplant. This receptor was identified in a human donor who received a liver transplant. CDR3 DNA: TGTGCCAGCAGCCGGTTTAATGACAATGAGCAGTTCTTC. As protein: CASSRFNDNEQFF.